Each of the 30 T cell receptor beta chains below was sequenced from the same sample in a study of post-analysis software for immune sequencing data. These TCRs are of unknown antigen specificity. Regarding the study as a whole: The five TRBV segments detected at higher frequency in patients than in controls included TRBV5-6, TRBV5-1 and TRBV20-1.

TCR beta libraries were prepared from cDNA with unique molecular identifiers. TCRdb re-called the PCR reads through MiXCR, storing one row per CDR3 protein. In the table there are some 890,000 distinct CDR3 sequences, approximately 53% of which are singletons. Sequencing was performed on blood. All receptors come from a girl aged 10-17 years with multiple sclerosis.

The genes are TRBV6-5 and TRBJ2-3, with 11 bases identical to TRBD2. CDR1 is MNHEY and CDR2 is SVGAGI in the germline V gene. The CDR3 covers 21 residues. V shed 2 bases, J shed 4 bases, and the junction held 20 bases outside the gene matches. The CDR3 spells CASSYGLTSGVLLFVADTQYF. DNA for the CDR3: TGTGCCAGCAGTTACGGACTGACTAGCGGGGTCCTCCTCTTCGTCGCAGATACGCAGTATTTT.

The gene calls are TRBV15 and TRBJ2-3, with 8 nucleotides matching TRBD2. Germline CDR1 is LNHNV and CDR2 is YYDKDF (reference sequence). Unmatched junction bases numbered 12, after V lost 9 bases and J lost 4 bases. The CDR3 runs 15 residues. The CDR3 sequence is CATKSGAGGSDTQYF. Written as DNA, the CDR3 is TGTGCCACAAAATCCGGGGCGGGAGGATCAGATACGCAGTATTTT.

This clonotype was found a few times. V gene TRBV5-1 combines with J gene TRBJ2-7; 9 bases are shared with TRBD1. Germline values: CDR1 SGHRS, CDR2 YFSETQ. Unmatched junction bases numbered 8, after V lost 4 bases and J lost 3 bases. The CDR3 has 15 residues. The CDR3 nucleotides are TGCGCCAGCAGCCCCGGACAGGGGCTCATCTACGAGCAGTACTTC. Translated, it gives CASSPGQGLIYEQYF.

As DNA, the CDR3 is TGTGCCAGCAGCTTTGAGGACAGGGTTCCAGAGACCCAGTACTTC. It is translated as CASSFEDRVPETQYF. The chain carries TRBV5-6 and TRBJ2-5, with 8 bases aligning to TRBD1. Germline CDR1 reads SGHDT; CDR2 reads YYEEEE. V lost 2 bases and J lost 4; bases outside the gene matches: 7. There are 15 residues in the CDR3.

The V call is TRBV3-1, the J call TRBJ2-1; the match to TRBD2 covers 13 bases. Unmatched junction bases numbered 15, after V lost 2 bases and J lost 8 bases. Germline V gives CDR1 LGHDT, CDR2 YNNKEL (reference sequence). This CDR3 contains 19 residues. The chain's CDR3 is CASSQHRLLAGGPGDEQFF. The DNA of the CDR3 is TGTGCCAGCAGCCAACACCGGCTACTAGCGGGAGGGCCCGGGGATGAGCAGTTCTTC.

The chain uses TRBV7-2 and TRBJ2-1; D remains ambiguous. Germline loops: CDR1 SGHTA, CDR2 FQGNSA. The CDR3 has 12 amino acids. V was shortened by 5 bases and J by 9 bases, with 11 bases between the two germline ends. In DNA form, the CDR3 reads TGTGCCAGCAGCCCATTAGTCCCTGAGCAGTTCTTC. The encoded protein is CASSPLVPEQFF.

The chain is built from TRBV7-2 and TRBJ2-7; 7 nucleotides line up with TRBD1. The length of the CDR3 is 15 residues. Germline V CDR1 and CDR2: SGHTA, FQGNSA. With V trimmed by 3 bases and J by 5 bases, 10 bases remained unmatched. The CDR3 bases are TGTGCCAGCAGCTTTTACAGGGGTGGGGTGGACGAGCAGTACTTC. It is translated as CASSFYRGGVDEQYF.

This clonotype showed up just a few times. In DNA, the CDR3 is TGCGCCAGCAGCCACGGACTCTATGGCTACACCTTC. It is translated as CASSHGLYGYTF. The chain uses TRBV4-1 and TRBJ1-2; D uncertain. V was cut by 3 bases and J by 4 bases, with 6 bases left in between. Germline assignment: CDR1 MGHRA and CDR2 YSYEKL. The CDR3 has 12 amino acids.

The sample holds one count of this clonotype. The chain employs TRBV12-3 or TRBV12-4 and TRBJ1-2, with a tentative D call TRBD1 (5 bases). V was pared by 6 bases and J by 7 bases, with 15 bases between. This CDR3 contains 13 residues. The CDR3 protein is CASRTTVGGGYTF. The CDR3 DNA reads as TGTGCCAGCAGGACGACTGTGGGGGGTGGCTACACCTTC.

This chain links TRBV27 with TRBJ2-7; D tentatively fits TRBD1 or TRBD2 (5 bases each). The J call is in doubt because the DNA end fits TRBJ2-5 better. The CDR3 contains 14 residues. Germline CDR1 and CDR2: MNHEY and SMNVEV (reference sequence). CDR3: CASSPIYQGQTQYF. The CDR3 DNA reads TGTGCCAGCAGTCCGATCTACCAGGGACAGACCCAGTACTTC.

The chain uses TRBV7-2 and TRBJ1-1, with 7 bases that match TRBD1. Germline CDR1 SGHTA, CDR2 FQGNSA. Trimming cost V 3 bases and J 2 bases; bases outside gene matches: 12. The CDR3 has 17 residues. This CDR3 is CASSFPPPGQTNTEAFF. The CDR3 DNA sequence: TGTGCCAGCAGCTTCCCACCCCCGGGACAGACTAACACTGAAGCTTTCTTT.

The chain links TRBV11-2 to TRBJ2-7; D possibly uses TRBD1 or TRBD2 (5 bases each). V was clipped by 0 bases and J by 2 bases, with 11 bases between them. CDR3 size: 15 residues. From germline, CDR1 is SGHAT and CDR2 FQNNGV. CDR3 in amino acids: CASSLDGGRPYEQYF. CDR3 DNA: TGTGCCAGCAGCTTAGATGGGGGTAGACCCTACGAGCAGTACTTC.

The chain joins TRBV4-1 to TRBJ2-4; tentatively, D is TRBD1 (5 bases). The closer fit of TRBJ2-7 to the DNA end suggests the J call may be wrong. This CDR3 contains 15 residues. Germline-derived CDR1 and CDR2 are MGHRA and YSYEKL. CDR3 amino acids: CASSRTGSLSYEQYF. The DNA of the CDR3 is TGCGCCAGCAGTCGAACAGGAAGTCTATCCTACGAGCAGTACTTC.

The V and J genes are TRBV7-9 and TRBJ2-1; TRBD2 aligns across 9 bases. J was trimmed by 6 bases and V by 1 base; bases with no gene match: 10. From germline, CDR1 is SEHNR and CDR2 FQNEAQ (reference sequence). This CDR3 has 17 amino acids. CDR3 in amino acids: CASSLVPAGGPGNEQFF. The CDR3 region has the DNA TGTGCCAGCAGCTTAGTCCCCGCGGGAGGGCCCGGCAATGAGCAGTTCTTC.

DNA of the CDR3: TGTGCCAGCAGTTTAAGGGACCCCATCTTGAGCTCTGGAAACACCATATATTTT. Encoded protein: CASSLRDPILSSGNTIYF. V usage is TRBV12-3 or TRBV12-4 and J usage is TRBJ1-3; TRBD1 might be the D (5 bases). Trimming stripped 2 bases from V and 0 bases from J, with 17 bases between. The CDR3 is 18 amino acids.

The chain couples TRBV20-1 to TRBJ1-2; 8 bases agree with TRBD1. The CDR3 contains 14 residues. V was pared by 2 bases and J by 4 bases, with 6 bases of the junction left unmatched. In germline, CDR1 is DFQATT, CDR2 SNEGSKA (reference sequence). The CDR3 loop is CSARQGAIGYGYTF. CDR3 in DNA: TGCAGTGCTAGACAGGGGGCGATCGGCTATGGCTACACCTTC.

This clonotype was found once. The V call is TRBV7-3, the J call TRBJ2-1; 8 bases align to TRBD1. V lost 3 bases and J lost 9; bases outside the gene matches: 13. CDR1 SGHTA and CDR2 FQGTGA come from the germline V gene. The length of the CDR3 is 16 residues. The CDR3 DNA is TGTGCCAGCAGCTTCTCAGGGGGCGCCGGTGGCGGTGAGCAGTTCTTC. This encodes CASSFSGGAGGGEQFF.

This clonotype was observed once. V and J are TRBV27 and TRBJ1-1; perhaps TRBD1 as D (5 bases). The ends were cut back, 6 bases at V and 4 bases at J, with 15 bases in the middle. The germline gives CDR1 MNHEY, CDR2 SMNVEV (reference sequence). The CDR3 extends over 14 amino acids. The CDR3 protein is CASSPGGAATEAFF. CDR3 bases: TGTGCCAGCAGCCCCGGTGGGGCGGCCACTGAAGCTTTCTTT.

In this sample, this clonotype turned up many times. The chain couples TRBV20-1 to TRBJ2-1; 9 nucleotides line up with TRBD2. This CDR3 is 17 amino acids long. Looked up from germline, CDR1 is DFQATT and CDR2 is SNEGSKA (reference sequence). Trimming removed 0 bases from V and 5 bases from J; junction bases left unmatched: 11. For the CDR3, the DNA is TGCAGTGCTAGAGACCTAGCGGGACCACGACTGGACAATGAGCAGTTCTTC. Protein: CSARDLAGPRLDNEQFF.

The gene calls are TRBV5-1 and TRBJ2-5; D tentatively fits TRBD1 or TRBD2 (6 bases each). Germline V gene data show CDR1 as SGHRS and CDR2 as YFSETQ. CDR3 length equals 16 residues. Trimming cost V 4 bases and J 4 bases, with 20 bases left between them. The CDR3 DNA reads TGCGCCAGCAGCCTTTTAAAAGGGGGGATCGGAGAGACCCAGTACTTC. It codes for CASSLLKGGIGETQYF.

This chain connects TRBV7-8 to TRBJ1-5; D gene unclear. This CDR3 has 13 amino acids. The V end was cut by 3 bases, the J end by 7 bases, with 10 bases between. Germline V lookup: CDR1 SGHVS, CDR2 FQNEAQ. The CDR3 DNA reads TGTGCCAGCAGCTTTAGCTCGGTGCAGCCCCAGCATTTT. Translation gives CASSFSSVQPQHF.

The chain employs TRBV5-1 and TRBJ1-2; D gene ambiguous. Germline CDR1 reads SGHRS; CDR2 reads YFSETQ. V dropped 4 bases and J dropped 0 bases, with 7 bases sitting between them. This CDR3 comprises 13 residues. CDR3 bases: TGCGCCAGCAGCCAGGCCCCTAACTATGGCTACACCTTC. Its translation is CASSQAPNYGYTF.

This clonotype turned up a few times. This sequence joins TRBV6-1 and TRBJ2-1; D unclear. V was shortened by 2 bases and J by 4 bases, with 3 bases between the two germline ends. This CDR3 comprises 12 residues. CDR1 and CDR2 from the germline V gene are MNHNS and SASEGT. CDR3 coding DNA: TGTGCCAGCAGTGAATATTACAATGAGCAGTTCTTC. Residues: CASSEYYNEQFF.

V and J are TRBV20-1 and TRBJ2-6; 8 positions match TRBD1. The CDR3 length is 14 residues. V trimming: 0 bases; J trimming: 8 bases; junction bases outside the gene matches: 3. Germline assignment: CDR1 DFQATT and CDR2 SNEGSKA (reference sequence). The CDR3 nucleotides are TGCAGTGCTAGAGACAGGACAGGGCCCAACGTCCTGACTTTC. It codes for CSARDRTGPNVLTF.

V is TRBV11-2 and J is TRBJ2-3; D may correspond to TRBD1 or TRBD2 (5 bases each). This CDR3 is built from 13 residues. Germline assignment: CDR1 SGHAT and CDR2 FQNNGV. V shed 1 base and J shed 11 bases, with 13 bases lying between them. CDR3 sequence (DNA): TGTGCCAGCAGCTTAGTCAGGGAGATGGTGCAGTATTTT. This gives the protein CASSLVREMVQYF.

The chain recombines TRBV29-1 with TRBJ1-1; perhaps TRBD1 as D (6 bases). V shed 7 bases and J shed 4 bases, with 16 bases lying between them. The CDR3 runs to 13 residues. CDR1 and CDR2 from the germline V gene are SQVTM and ANQGSEA. This chain's CDR3 is CSGGRLGSTEAFF. In DNA, the CDR3 is TGCAGCGGGGGGCGCCTCGGGAGCACTGAAGCTTTCTTT.

V and J are TRBV10-3 and TRBJ2-7; the match to TRBD1 covers 8 bases. Losses at the gene ends were 10 bases for V and 3 bases for J; bases not matched to a gene: 20. CDR1 is ENHRY and CDR2 is SYGVKD in the germline V gene. The CDR3 spans 17 residues. The CDR3 nucleotides are TGTGCCACCACCCAACCCGAGACAGGGGTAGCGGTCTACGAGCAGTACTTC. Encoded protein: CATTQPETGVAVYEQYF.

This chain uses TRBV7-2 with TRBJ1-5, with TRBD1 identical over 11 bases. The trim removed 4 bases at V and 5 bases at J, leaving 1 base unmatched. The CDR3 totals 14 residues. Looked up from germline, CDR1 is SGHTA and CDR2 is FQGNSA. CDR3 DNA: TGTGCCAGCAGCTGGGACAGGGGGGATCAGCCCCAGCATTTT. It is translated as CASSWDRGDQPQHF.

There are a few counts of this clonotype. The gene calls are TRBV29-1 and TRBJ1-1, with 8 nucleotides matching TRBD1. The CDR3 extends over 16 amino acids. Trimming took 3 bases from V and 0 from J; bases not matched to a gene: 9. Germline V gives CDR1 SQVTM, CDR2 ANQGSEA. The CDR3 DNA reads as TGCAGCGTTGAGGGGGGACAGGTCGAAATGAACACTGAAGCTTTCTTT. The encoded protein is CSVEGGQVEMNTEAFF.

This clonotype was picked up a small number of times. The V gene is TRBV29-1, the J gene TRBJ2-7; 7 bases align to TRBD1. Trimming took 4 bases from V and 2 from J; bases not matched to a gene: 14. Per germline, CDR1 SQVTM and CDR2 ANQGSEA. CDR3 length equals 16 residues. The CDR3 loop is CSVVVRTGIKPYEQYF. In nucleotides, the CDR3 is TGCAGCGTTGTAGTGAGGACAGGTATCAAACCCTACGAGCAGTACTTC.